A single sample gave rise to the 32 T cell receptor beta chains below, sequenced in a study of T cells in Graves' hyperthyroidism and ophthalmopathy. The TCR beta CDR3 regions underwent amplification using RNA transcripts as the source. Using the HTBI primer set, a first-round RT-PCR was run on the TCR CDR3. TCRdb itself ran the multiplex PCR reads through MiXCR, one entry per CDR3 protein. The table shows 700,000 or so distinct CDR3 sequences, with 15% to 20% occurring only once. Sequenced input: blood. The source of these receptors is a man aged 18-30 years with Graves' hyperthyroidism.

This clonotype came up a few times. The chain is built from TRBV19 and TRBJ2-3, with D maybe TRBD1 (5 bases). The V end was cut by 4 bases, the J end by 6 bases, with 14 bases between. The CDR3 length is 14 residues. In germline, CDR1 is LNHDA, CDR2 SQIVND (reference sequence). This chain's CDR3 is CASSTGHSSDTQYF. CDR3 DNA: TGTGCCAGTAGTACTGGACATTCATCGGATACGCAGTATTTT.

The V call is TRBV5-8, the J call TRBJ1-5; 7 bases align to TRBD1. Trimming removed 4 bases from V and 5 bases from J; junction bases left unmatched: 9. This CDR3 is built from 15 residues. The germline gives CDR1 SGHTS, CDR2 YDEGEE. The CDR3: CASSPTGAGDQPQHF. In nucleotides, the CDR3 is TGTGCCAGCAGCCCTACAGGGGCCGGGGATCAGCCCCAGCATTTT. Full variable domain (missing parts from reference TRBV5-8 and TRBJ1-5): EAGVTQSPTHLIKTRGQQATLRCSPISGHTSVYWYQQALGLGLQFLLWYDEGEERNRGNFPPRFSGRQFPNYSSELNVNALELEDSALYLCASSPTGAGDQPQHFGDGTRLSIL.

This clonotype came up a few times. The chain carries TRBV7-9 and TRBJ2-7; 16 nucleotides match TRBD2. Germline V lookup: CDR1 SEHNR, CDR2 FQNEAQ (reference sequence). The CDR3 contains 19 residues. Germline trimming cut 4 bases from V and 2 bases from J; bases unmatched to any gene: 11. CDR3: CASSSSGTSGREGTYEQYF. The CDR3 DNA reads as TGTGCCAGCAGCTCCTCCGGGACTAGCGGGAGGGAGGGAACCTACGAGCAGTACTTC.

This clonotype was detected ten times or more. V is TRBV7-2 and J is TRBJ2-3, with D possibly matching TRBD1 (6 bases). The CDR3 is 16 residues long. Germline assignment: CDR1 SGHTA and CDR2 FQGNSA. Trimming shortened V by 2 bases and J by 1 base, and 13 bases separated the two germline ends. DNA of the CDR3: TGTGCCAGCAGCTTATCTGAAGGGGGTGGCACAGATACGCAGTATTTT. Its protein is CASSLSEGGGTDTQYF.

This clonotype was seen a handful of times. J is TRBJ2-5 and V is TRBV5-1; 9 nucleotides line up with TRBD2. CDR1 SGHRS and CDR2 YFSETQ come from the germline V gene. The V gene end was trimmed by 4 bases and the J gene end by 2 bases; junction bases not matched to a gene: 6. This CDR3 contains 15 residues. CDR3 in amino acids: CASSPGLALQETQYF. The CDR3 nucleotides are TGCGCCAGCAGCCCCGGACTAGCGTTACAAGAGACCCAGTACTTC.

The rearrangement joins TRBV11-1 to TRBJ2-1, with TRBD2 identical over 9 bases. The CDR3 has 20 residues. The V segment lost 3 bases and the J segment 5 bases; nucleotides outside the gene matches: 20. The germline CDR1 and CDR2 sequences are SGHAT and FQDESV (reference sequence). CDR3 DNA: TGTGCCAGCAGCTTCTCCCGTTTTTCGCGGGAGGGCCTCGGGGACAATGAGCAGTTCTTC. Residues: CASSFSRFSREGLGDNEQFF.

This rearrangement joins TRBV4-1 to TRBJ2-3; D is possibly TRBD2 (5 bases). Looked up from germline, CDR1 is MGHRA and CDR2 is YSYEKL. The CDR3 is made up of 16 amino acids. Trimming cost V 0 bases and J 2 bases, with 12 bases left between them. This chain's CDR3 is CASSQDAAEYTDTQYF. DNA for the CDR3: TGCGCCAGCAGCCAAGATGCAGCGGAGTACACAGATACGCAGTATTTT.

This clonotype showed up many times. The chain couples TRBV12-3 or TRBV12-4 to TRBJ1-1, with a tentative D call TRBD1 (5 bases). This CDR3 contains 14 residues. The V and J ends lost 1 base and 5 bases respectively, with 11 bases between them. CDR3 in DNA: TGTGCCAGCAGTTTAGTCCTGGGGGTGACTGAAGCTTTCTTT. Protein: CASSLVLGVTEAFF.

This clonotype was seen many times. V gene TRBV20-1 combines with J gene TRBJ1-2, with no clear D. Germline V gene sequence: CDR1 DFQATT, CDR2 SNEGSKA (reference sequence). The CDR3 runs 11 residues. The CDR3 loop is CRGGTRYGYTF. CDR3 DNA: TGCAGGGGAGGTACGCGCTATGGCTACACCTTC.

Note on this clonotype: Germline and junction disagree at one end, which may indicate a read error. The CDR3 sequence: CATSQQGKETQYF. The CDR3 DNA is TGTGCCACCAGCCAACAGGGGAAAGAGACCCAGTACTTC. V is TRBV11-2 and J is TRBJ2-5; 7 bases align to TRBD1. Per germline, CDR1 SGHAT and CDR2 FQNNGV. The CDR3 length is 13 residues.

This clonotype was observed many times. J is TRBJ1-1 and V is TRBV18; D is perhaps TRBD1 (5 bases). This CDR3 is 12 amino acids long. Per the germline V gene, CDR1 is KGHSH and CDR2 is LQKENI. V lost 8 bases to trimming and J lost 4 bases, with 11 bases between them. The CDR3 loop is CASGGYGTEAFF. The CDR3 DNA is TGTGCCAGCGGGGGTTACGGCACTGAAGCTTTCTTT.

This clonotype was counted between two and nine times. This chain links TRBV4-2 with TRBJ1-1; D is perhaps TRBD1 (5 bases). V shed 9 bases and J shed 0 bases, with 11 bases lying between them. This CDR3 has 13 amino acids. Germline lookup yields CDR1 LGHNA and CDR2 YNFKEQ. CDR3 coding DNA: TGTGCCAGAGGAGGGGAGATGAACACTGAAGCTTTCTTT. Translated, it gives CARGGEMNTEAFF.

This clonotype occurred many times. V is TRBV2 and J is TRBJ2-3, with no clear D. The germline V gene encodes CDR1 SNHLY and CDR2 FYNNEI. V gave up 6 bases and J gave up 3 bases, with 13 bases separating them. The CDR3 loop spans 14 amino acids. In nucleotides, the CDR3 is TGTGCCAGCAGCCGGGCGTTCGGGACAGATACGCAGTATTTT. As protein: CASSRAFGTDTQYF.

This clonotype was picked up many times. At one of its ends the junction is not consistent with the germline gene, which may arise from a read error. The CDR3 loop is CASSLSGTGIPYEQYF. The CDR3, as DNA: TGTGCCAGCAGTTTGTCCGGGACAGGGATACCCTATGAGCAGTACTTC. The V gene is TRBV28, the J gene TRBJ2-7, with 9 bases fitting TRBD1. The CDR3 sequence is 16 residues long. Germline CDR1 is MDHEN and CDR2 is SYDVKM.

This clonotype was observed at least ten times. This chain uses TRBV30 with TRBJ2-7; 14 nucleotides agree with TRBD2. The germline V gene has CDR1 GTSNPN and CDR2 SVGIG (reference sequence). The CDR3 is 15 residues long. V lost 3 bases, J lost 6 bases, and 7 bases stayed unmatched. CDR3 region: CAWRPPGLAGAEQYF. The DNA of the CDR3 is TGTGCCTGGAGACCCCCGGGACTAGCGGGAGCCGAGCAGTACTTC.

This clonotype was found a few times. The rearrangement links TRBV5-5 to TRBJ2-7; D gene uncertain. The CDR3 runs 13 residues. CDR1 is SGHKS, CDR2 YYEKEE, per germline (reference sequence). V was pared by 3 bases and J by 3 bases, with 10 bases between. The DNA for the CDR3 is TGTGCCAGCAGCTATCCAACGGTCTACGAGCAGTACTTC. This gives the protein CASSYPTVYEQYF.

This clonotype was counted ten times or more. The gene calls are TRBV15 and TRBJ2-1; D perhaps matches TRBD2 (6 bases). CDR3 length equals 15 residues. Germline loops: CDR1 LNHNV, CDR2 YYDKDF (reference sequence). Trimming removed 3 bases at V and 2 bases at J, with 11 bases between. Here the CDR3 DNA reads TGTGCCACCAGCAGGCGGGGCTACCCCTACAATGAGCAGTTCTTC. Residues: CATSRRGYPYNEQFF.

V gene TRBV29-1 combines with J gene TRBJ1-1, with D perhaps TRBD1 (6 bases). Trimming pared 7 bases from V and 0 bases from J, leaving 21 bases between. The CDR3 runs 16 residues. Germline lookup yields CDR1 SQVTM and CDR2 ANQGSEA. CDR3 coding DNA: TGCAGCGCCCCGCCTGCCGGAGGACAGATGAACACTGAAGCTTTCTTT. Protein product: CSAPPAGGQMNTEAFF.

The gene calls are TRBV28 and TRBJ1-1, with 7 bases matching TRBD1. CDR3 size: 17 residues. CDR1 is MDHEN and CDR2 is SYDVKM in the germline V gene. Germline trimming cut 3 bases from V and 0 bases from J; bases unmatched to any gene: 10. The CDR3: CASSFVGDSFMNTEAFF. Here the CDR3 DNA reads TGTGCCAGCAGTTTTGTAGGGGACAGTTTTATGAACACTGAAGCTTTCTTT.

There are a few counts of this clonotype. The chain joins TRBV30 to TRBJ1-6; D uncertain. This CDR3 has 14 amino acids. V gave up 3 bases and J gave up 7 bases, with 13 bases separating them. The germline CDR1 and CDR2 sequences are GTSNPN and SVGIG (reference sequence). CDR3 loop: CAWSSQLSNSPLHF. CDR3 DNA: TGTGCCTGGAGCTCACAGTTGTCGAATTCACCCCTCCACTTT.

Comments on this clonotype: An end of the junction does not agree with germline; a read error may underlie this. The chain employs TRBV7-7 and TRBJ2-3; TRBD2 matches 7 bases. This CDR3 spans 14 amino acids. Looked up from germline, CDR1 is SSHAT and CDR2 is FNYEAQ (reference sequence). The CDR3 coding sequence is TGTGCTAGCAGCTCTGGGAGGGAGAGAGATACGCAGTATTTT. Protein sequence: CASSSGRERDTQYF.

In its sample, this clonotype was seen a few times. V is TRBV30 and J is TRBJ2-5; no firm D call. CDR1 GTSNPN and CDR2 SVGIG come from the germline V gene (reference sequence). CDR3 size: 14 residues. The germline V and J ends were trimmed by 4 bases and 0 bases, with 12 bases remaining between them. This CDR3 reads CAWKELRYQETQYF. The CDR3 bases are TGTGCCTGGAAGGAGTTGCGGTACCAAGAGACCCAGTACTTC.

This clonotype was detected many times. The chain has TRBV12-3 or TRBV12-4 and TRBJ1-2; the D gene is possibly TRBD1 (5 bases). Trimming took off 7 bases at V and 5 bases at J, with 17 bases between the two ends. The CDR3 has 14 residues. CDR3: CASTWTGTYYGYTF. The CDR3, as DNA: TGTGCCAGCACCTGGACCGGGACCTATTATGGCTACACCTTC.

There are many counts of this clonotype. The chain carries TRBV20-1 and TRBJ2-3; 9 positions match TRBD1. CDR3 length: 13 amino acids. Germline trimming cut 1 base from V and 7 bases from J; bases unmatched to any gene: 3. The V gene's germline CDR1 is DFQATT and CDR2 SNEGSKA (reference sequence). As DNA, the CDR3 is TGCAGTGCTAGAGGACAGGGGGTGAATACGCAGTATTTT. Residues: CSARGQGVNTQYF.

This clonotype was seen ten or more times. V usage is TRBV20-1 and J usage is TRBJ2-1; TRBD2 agrees at 9 bases. CDR3 length: 16 amino acids. V shed 2 bases, J shed 2 bases, and the junction held 7 bases outside the gene matches. Germline CDR1 and CDR2: DFQATT and SNEGSKA (reference sequence). CDR3 amino acids: CSARNGAGGPYNEQFF. The CDR3 DNA is TGCAGTGCTAGAAACGGAGCGGGAGGCCCCTACAATGAGCAGTTCTTC.

The sample holds many counts of this clonotype. This chain connects TRBV28 to TRBJ1-4; no definite D call. The CDR3 loop spans 13 amino acids. V was pared by 6 bases and J by 5 bases, with 10 bases between. CDR1 and CDR2 (germline): MDHEN, SYDVKM. CDR3 DNA: TGTGCCAGCAGCACTATACGGAATGAAAAACTGTTTTTT. Its protein is CASSTIRNEKLFF.

This clonotype came up a few times. The chain combines TRBV20-1 with TRBJ2-7; TRBD2 matches 12 bases. CDR3 length equals 15 residues. The germline gives CDR1 DFQATT, CDR2 SNEGSKA (reference sequence). V lost 6 bases to trimming and J lost 0 bases; unmatched junction nucleotides: 6. The CDR3 here is CSAMGLAGRSYEQYF. The DNA for the CDR3 is TGCAGTGCGATGGGACTAGCGGGCCGCTCCTACGAGCAGTACTTC.

This clonotype was counted at least ten times. This chain joins TRBV28 and TRBJ2-3; D gene uncertain. There are 16 residues in the CDR3. Germline-derived CDR1 and CDR2 are MDHEN and SYDVKM. The V end was cut by 6 bases, the J end by 0 bases, with 16 bases between. CDR3 protein: CASSSVDLTSTDTQYF. The CDR3 coding sequence is TGTGCCAGCAGCTCAGTAGATCTTACTAGCACAGATACGCAGTATTTT.

This clonotype was detected only a few times. The rearrangement uses TRBV7-2 and TRBJ1-2; 7 bases map to TRBD1. The V segment lost 5 bases and the J segment 7 bases; nucleotides outside the gene matches: 19. The germline CDR1 and CDR2 sequences are SGHTA and FQGNSA. CDR3 length equals 17 residues. The CDR3 sequence: CASSLGPLSQGERGYTF. CDR3 nucleotide sequence: TGTGCCAGCAGCCTAGGCCCCCTTTCTCAGGGGGAACGTGGCTACACCTTC.

This clonotype was observed at least ten times. The V gene is TRBV5-1, the J gene TRBJ2-3; a possible D gene is TRBD1 (5 bases). Trimming removed 4 bases at V and 1 base at J, with 16 bases between. Germline V CDR1 and CDR2: SGHRS, YFSETQ. CDR3 length: 16 amino acids. The CDR3 protein is CASSLDVQGGTDTQYF. The CDR3 nucleotides read TGCGCCAGCAGCCTTGACGTCCAAGGGGGCACAGATACGCAGTATTTT.

This clonotype showed up many times. The chain is built from TRBV12-3 or TRBV12-4 and TRBJ1-2, with D perhaps TRBD1 (5 bases). This CDR3 has 13 residues. Trimming took off 1 base at V and 8 bases at J, with 11 bases between the two ends. In nucleotides, the CDR3 is TGTGCCAGCAGTTTAGACGGGACGGTCGGCTACACCTTC. Protein sequence: CASSLDGTVGYTF.

The chain recombines TRBV7-2 with TRBJ2-3; D may be TRBD2 (5 bases). Germline CDR1 and CDR2: SGHTA and FQGNSA. V was shortened by 1 base and J by 2 bases, with 16 bases between the two germline ends. This CDR3 contains 17 residues. CDR3 in amino acids: CASSLVWSGKPTDTQYF. The DNA of the CDR3 is TGTGCCAGCAGCTTAGTCTGGTCGGGAAAGCCCACAGATACGCAGTATTTT. Variable domain in full (rest from reference TRBV7-2 and TRBJ2-3): GAGVSQSPSNKVTEKGKDVELRCDPISGHTALYWYRQSLGQGLEFLIYFQGNSAPDKSGLPSDRFSAERTGGSVSTLTIQRTQQEDSAVYLCASSLVWSGKPTDTQYFGPGTRLTVL.